The clone carrying this T cell receptor (beta chain) appeared a few times. Its antigen is undetermined. Autoimmune disease history or systemic immunosuppression disqualified patients. The CDR3 sequence is 17 residues long. The V gene's germline CDR1 is WSHSY and CDR2 SAAADI. V was cut by 2 bases and J by 0 bases, with 14 bases left in between. This entry is derived from a study of OX40 agonist ivuxolimab in advanced cancers. General study points: Averaging showed that CD8+ T cells had more expanded clones than CD4+ did.

Some clones are missing from TCRdb's copy, which holds only in-frame ones; the method was immunoSEQ multiplex PCR. This sample has about 46,000 clones, with about 85% found just once. The sequence came from an adult with an advanced solid tumor such as melanoma, head and neck, liver or kidney cancer. The chain joins TRBV10-2 to TRBJ1-5; D gene uncertain. The sequenced sample was CD4+ or CD8+ T cells sorted from blood, obtained in a trial of the OX40 agonist ivuxolimab. CDR3 sequence (DNA): TGCGCCAGCAGTGAGGCGCCCGGCGTGTATAGCAATCAGCCCCAGCATTTT. Its translation is CASSEAPGVYSNQPQHF.